The sequence of this T cell receptor (beta chain) was determined in a study of blood T cell repertoires in COVID-19 (dated by TCRdb to the early 2020s). About the study as a whole: Collaborator samples came from the United States, Italy and Spain and covered acute and convalescent phases of COVID-19. The sample metadata nearly always contained a de-identified subject ID, COVID-19 status, age in years and sex. The samples were drawn from the first 160 participants of the ongoing ImmuneRACE study and from some 1,300 subjects provided by 6 global collaborators. Where available, HLA class I and class II types were obtained from metadata supplied by the sample provider rather than from assay-based typing. The material from the prospective study consisted of cDNA or gDNA derived from T cells, B-cell-depleted T cells, or PBMCs. A freely available public database, intended as a resource for researchers studying the immune response to SARS-CoV-2, is where the repertoires were released. Subjects who had been exposed to COVID-19, were actively infected with it, or had recovered from it provided the deeply sampled blood TCRbeta repertoires that made up the dataset. What the research found in general, with its limitations: How much clinical and demographic metadata was included differed by source and by participant, and the metadata was provided uncurated.

The germline V and J ends show losses of 5 bases and 8 bases respectively, and no gene match explains 13 bases of the junction. The germline V gene (reference sequence) supplies CDR1 MNHEY and CDR2 SMNVEV. From the cysteine through the phenylalanine, the CDR3 covers 15 amino acids. The DNA shown is the 45-base CDR3, in frame from base 1. TCRbeta CDR3 regions were amplified from genomic DNA using the immunoSEQ Assay, a bias-controlled multiplex PCR. The original pipeline was this. The number of nucleated cells in each sample was estimated from the amplification of reference gene primers within the assay. To quantify the absolute abundance of each unique TCRbeta CDR3 rearrangement, sequence reads were collapsed and filtered. For each sample, productive Simpson clonality was calculated as the square root of Simpson's diversity index over productive rearrangements. Drawn from immuneACCESS, this table holds only the in-frame rearrangements with V and J called that TCRdb kept. Clones are partly lost; checked studies trace under half to an unresolved V gene and leave the rest unexplained. That table gives V, J and clone size, and the DNA gave D and trimming. This sample lists about 12,000 clones; 55% to 85% were detected once. 10% of the sample is taken by the ten largest.

One collaborating source in Seattle enrolled patients while the patients were actively infected and followed the patients over time throughout the course of disease. The collaborating institutions used their own protocols to collect whole blood in K2EDTA tubes. For TCRbeta analysis, collaborators shipped samples in one of three forms: frozen whole blood, isolated PBMCs, or DNA extracted from either of those sample types. Comments on this clone: It has no known antigen specificity. Base qualities are missing; no much larger clone stands one base away.

The chain is assembled from TRBV27 and TRBJ1-2; TRBD1 agrees with 8 junctional bases. The sequence came from a man aged 55 to 70 with COVID-19, enrolled during active disease. The sequenced sample was peripheral blood. The CDR3 reads CASSPKQGGSRGYTF. Read as DNA, the sequence is TGTGCCAGCAGTCCAAAACAGGGGGGTTCGCGGGGCTACACCTTC.